This entry concerns a single T cell receptor beta chain. Its antigen remains unknown. At one end the junction does not follow the germline gene, possibly because of a read error. This CDR3 has 14 residues. In germline, CDR1 is LNHNV, CDR2 YYDKDF (reference sequence). These data originate in a study of T cell responses to AZD1222 COVID-19 vaccine. General observations from the study: Donors skewed white British and female; clonal diversity was possibly underestimated.

Method: immunoSEQ multiplex PCR; TCRdb's copy keeps in-frame clones and lacks some. Among 140,000 or so clones listed, 91% were seen once. This clonotype originated in an adult who received the MenACWY meningococcal vaccine as a control. The sequencing used peripheral blood, collected 28 days after the second dose of the MenACWY control vaccine. This sequence joins TRBV15 and TRBJ2-7; 12 bases map to TRBD1. CDR3 coding DNA: TGTGCCACCAGCAGGGGGACCGGGACAGGGGGCCTTAGTTTC. Its translation: CATSRGTGTGGLSF.